Sequencing of this T cell receptor (beta chain) was carried out in a study of T cells in Graves' hyperthyroidism and ophthalmopathy. Template material for amplifying TCR beta CDR3 regions consisted of RNA transcripts. HTBI primers drove first-round RT-PCR of the TCR CDR3. TCRdb re-derived calls from the multiplex PCR reads in MiXCR, one entry per CDR3 protein. The data show a few hundred thousand distinct CDR3 sequences, more than 13% seen once. V was cut by 5 bases and J by 7 bases, with 17 bases left in between. CDR1 and CDR2 from the germline V gene are MNHNS and SASEGT. The CDR3 is 14 residues long. This clonotype was detected ten times or more. The patients, who ranged from 18 to 65 in age, presented with newly diagnosed hyperthyroidism lasting under 2 months.

The origin of this receptor is a woman in her 30s with Graves' hyperthyroidism. This rearrangement joins TRBV6-1 to TRBJ1-2, with D unclear. The specimen was blood. The chain's CDR3 is CASSRSTERPGYTF. CDR3 nucleotide sequence: TGTGCCAGCAGTAGATCGACGGAACGTCCTGGCTACACCTTC.